Following are 29 T cell receptor beta chains from one sample sequenced in a study of blood T cell repertoires in COVID-19. TCRdb's table, derived via immunoSEQ multiplex PCR, lists solely in-frame clones and lacks some. The profile shows about 340,000 clones, 92% of them singletons. The sequencing input was PBMCs or T cells enriched from blood (not recorded which). Receptor source: a woman under 40 who had recovered from COVID-19.

This clone was observed a few times. The chain uses TRBV10-1 and TRBJ2-1, with TRBD2 matching over 9 bases. V lost 6 bases and J lost 7; bases outside the gene matches: 13. CDR1 and CDR2 (germline): WNHNN, SYGVQD (reference sequence). The CDR3 totals 16 residues. This CDR3 is CASRVRSGGSKNEQFF. In nucleotides, the CDR3 is TGCGCCAGCAGGGTGAGGAGCGGGGGGTCGAAGAATGAGCAGTTCTTC.

The gene calls are TRBV3-1 (or the pseudogene TRBV3-2) and TRBJ1-1; D gene uncertain. V was clipped by 3 bases and J by 1 base, with 12 bases between them. Germline-derived CDR1 and CDR2 are LGHDT and YNNKEL (reference sequence). This CDR3 comprises 15 residues. CDR3 nucleotides: TGTGCCAGCAGCCACGAGGGAGCTGGGAACACTGAAGCTTTCTTT. Translation: CASSHEGAGNTEAFF.

The V and J genes are TRBV7-2 and TRBJ2-1; no definite D call. Trimming pared 5 bases from V and 8 bases from J, leaving 13 bases between. The CDR3 contains 13 residues. Germline lookup yields CDR1 SGHTA and CDR2 FQGNSA. CDR3: CASSLPLSDEQFF. Written as DNA, the CDR3 is TGTGCCAGCAGCCTACCCTTGAGTGATGAGCAGTTCTTC.

V and J are TRBV5-6 and TRBJ2-1; TRBD2 matches at 7 bases. V dropped 4 bases and J dropped 13; count of bases not matched to a gene: 8. CDR3 length: 12 residues. The germline V gene encodes CDR1 SGHDT and CDR2 YYEEEE. In DNA form, the CDR3 reads TGTGCCAGCAGCGTGTTGACTAGCAGTCAGTTCTTC. This codes for CASSVLTSSQFF.

The chain joins TRBV7-3 to TRBJ2-2; the match to TRBD1 covers 8 bases. J was trimmed by 0 bases and V by 5 bases; bases with no gene match: 2. The germline V gene encodes CDR1 SGHTA and CDR2 FQGTGA. The CDR3 runs 15 residues. The CDR3 is CASSPRGPNTGELFF. CDR3 nucleotides: TGTGCCAGCAGCCCCAGGGGGCCGAACACCGGGGAGCTGTTTTTT.

The V and J genes are TRBV30 and TRBJ2-7; 8 nucleotides line up with TRBD2. Per germline, CDR1 GTSNPN and CDR2 SVGIG (reference sequence). The CDR3 consists of 14 residues. V dropped 0 bases and J dropped 7; count of bases not matched to a gene: 8. DNA for the CDR3: TGTGCCTGGAGTGTAACGGGACTAGTGGGGGAGCAGTACTTC. This translates into CAWSVTGLVGEQYF.

V is TRBV15 and J is TRBJ2-7; D perhaps matches TRBD2 (6 bases). The CDR3 is made up of 14 amino acids. Germline lookup yields CDR1 LNHNV and CDR2 YYDKDF (reference sequence). V lost 4 bases, J lost 3 bases, and 13 bases lay in between. The CDR3 spells CATSTLGGDYEQYF. As DNA, the CDR3 is TGTGCCACCAGCACCCTCGGAGGGGACTACGAGCAGTACTTC.

The chain combines TRBV28 with TRBJ2-1, with TRBD2 matching over 8 bases. The ends lost 6 bases at V and 4 bases at J; junction bases unmatched: 11. This CDR3 is built from 16 residues. From germline, CDR1 is MDHEN and CDR2 SYDVKM. The CDR3 here is CASSTPRLANYNEQFF. The CDR3 bases are TGTGCCAGCAGCACCCCAAGACTAGCGAATTACAATGAGCAGTTCTTC.

The J gene is TRBJ1-1, the V gene TRBV5-1; 10 bases are shared with TRBD1. Germline CDR1 reads SGHRS; CDR2 reads YFSETQ. The trim removed 3 bases at V and 6 bases at J, leaving 2 bases unmatched. CDR3 length equals 13 residues. CDR3 DNA: TGCGCCAGCAGCTCCGGACAGGGGGCTGAAGCTTTCTTT. Its translation: CASSSGQGAEAFF.

The rearrangement joins TRBV19 to TRBJ1-2; D gene unclear. This CDR3 has 15 amino acids. The germline V and J ends were trimmed by 5 bases and 5 bases, with 18 bases remaining between them. CDR1 and CDR2 (germline): LNHDA, SQIVND (reference sequence). CDR3 DNA: TGTGCCAGTAGTTCGGGATTCCGATCAATGTATGGCTACACCTTC. Encoded protein: CASSSGFRSMYGYTF.

As concerns this clone: The sample holds other DNA sequences that translate to the same CDR3. This sequence joins TRBV7-2 and TRBJ2-1, with D unresolved. CDR3 size: 13 residues. Germline V gene data show CDR1 as SGHTA and CDR2 as FQGNSA. Trimming stripped 0 bases from V and 3 bases from J, with 3 bases between. The CDR3 DNA reads TGTGCCAGCAGCTTAGCTCGCTACAATGAGCAGTTCTTC. This translates into CASSLARYNEQFF.

The V gene is TRBV6-5, the J gene TRBJ2-5; 10 nucleotides line up with TRBD1. Germline V gene lookup returns CDR1 MNHEY and CDR2 SVGAGI. The ends lost 4 bases at V and 3 bases at J; junction bases unmatched: 5. The CDR3 extends over 15 amino acids. The CDR3 spells CASSFPGQGKETQYF. CDR3 DNA: TGTGCCAGCAGTTTCCCGGGACAGGGGAAAGAGACCCAGTACTTC.

This clone occurred a few times. J is TRBJ2-7 and V is TRBV6-5; tentatively, D is TRBD2 (6 bases). Germline V gives CDR1 MNHEY, CDR2 SVGAGI. Trimming cost V 0 bases and J 0 bases, with 12 bases left between them. The CDR3 sequence is 16 residues long. The CDR3 sequence is CASSYSEGPISYEQYF. The CDR3 DNA reads as TGTGCCAGCAGTTACTCGGAGGGGCCAATCTCCTACGAGCAGTACTTC.

This clone turned up a few times. The rearrangement joins TRBV28 to TRBJ1-5; perhaps TRBD1 as D (5 bases). Trimming removed 7 bases from V and 2 bases from J, with 12 bases in between. The CDR3 consists of 14 residues. The germline CDR1 and CDR2 sequences are MDHEN and SYDVKM. The CDR3 coding sequence is TGTGCCAGCACCATTTGGGGGGGCAATCAGCCCCAGCATTTT. Its translation is CASTIWGGNQPQHF.

The chain combines TRBV30 with TRBJ1-4; 11 bases are shared with TRBD1. V lost 2 bases and J lost 3; bases outside the gene matches: 5. CDR3 size: 16 residues. Looked up from germline, CDR1 is GTSNPN and CDR2 is SVGIG (reference sequence). CDR3 in amino acids: CAWSRTGGSPNEKLFF. CDR3 in DNA: TGTGCCTGGAGTCGGACAGGGGGCAGCCCTAATGAAAAACTGTTTTTT.

Comment on this clone: The same CDR3 also results from other DNA sequences found in this sample. This chain connects TRBV27 to TRBJ1-5; D possibly corresponds to TRBD1 (6 bases). The CDR3 covers 14 residues. Trimming took off 6 bases at V and 2 bases at J, with 11 bases between the two ends. The germline V gene encodes CDR1 MNHEY and CDR2 SMNVEV (reference sequence). CDR3 nucleotide sequence: TGTGCCAGCAGCCCACAGGGCGGCAATCAGCCCCAGCATTTT. This sequence encodes CASSPQGGNQPQHF.

The V and J genes are TRBV7-8 and TRBJ1-4; tentatively, D is TRBD1 (6 bases). V shed 5 bases and J shed 8 bases, with 15 bases lying between them. This CDR3 has 14 amino acids. Per germline, CDR1 SGHVS and CDR2 FQNEAQ. The chain's CDR3 is CASSPSDSGEKLFF. The CDR3 region has the DNA TGTGCCAGCAGCCCATCGGACAGTGGGGAAAAACTGTTTTTT.

The rearrangement uses TRBV2 and TRBJ2-5, with TRBD2 identical over 7 bases. V shed 3 bases, J shed 7 bases, and the junction held 14 bases outside the gene matches. The V gene's germline CDR1 is SNHLY and CDR2 FYNNEI. The CDR3 is made up of 16 amino acids. The CDR3 loop reads CASSELGGRVMGTQYF. The CDR3 DNA sequence: TGTGCCAGCAGTGAGCTTGGCGGGAGAGTGATGGGGACCCAGTACTTC.

This chain uses TRBV29-1 with TRBJ1-2, with D unresolved. V lost 1 base, J lost 8 bases, and 5 bases lay in between. The germline CDR1 and CDR2 sequences are SQVTM and ANQGSEA. The CDR3 is 10 residues long. CDR3 bases: TGCAGCGTTGAAGGGGAGGGCTACACCTTC. As protein: CSVEGEGYTF.

The chain couples TRBV28 to TRBJ1-1; D is uncertain. The CDR3 consists of 13 residues. Germline V gives CDR1 MDHEN, CDR2 SYDVKM. V dropped 1 base and J dropped 0 bases, with 3 bases sitting between them. The CDR3 spells CASSLLMNTEAFF. The CDR3 region has the DNA TGTGCCAGCAGTTTATTAATGAACACTGAAGCTTTCTTT.

This chain connects TRBV27 to TRBJ2-3, with 7 bases matching TRBD2. The CDR3 loop spans 14 amino acids. With 0 bases clipped from V and 8 bases from J, the junction kept 5 bases outside the gene matches. The germline gives CDR1 MNHEY, CDR2 SMNVEV (reference sequence). CDR3 bases: TGTGCCAGCAGTTTATCGACTAGCTTGCGTACGCAGTATTTT. It translates to CASSLSTSLRTQYF.

The rearrangement uses TRBV4-1 and TRBJ2-2; TRBD2 agrees at 9 bases. The J segment lost 5 bases and the V segment lost 4 bases, leaving 11 bases of the junction unmatched. The CDR3 extends over 17 amino acids. From germline, CDR1 is MGHRA and CDR2 YSYEKL. CDR3 nucleotides: TGCGCCAGCAGCCGGGGGTTTGCGGGAGGGCCTACCGGGGAGCTGTTTTTT. Translating gives CASSRGFAGGPTGELFF.

J is TRBJ1-2 and V is TRBV21-1; TRBD1 is the table's D call and was not checked against the DNA. TRBV21-1 is a documented pseudogene. The CDR3 has 11 amino acids. Here the CDR3 reads CASRQGAGYTF. CDR3 coding DNA: TGTGCCAGCCGACAGGGGGCGGGCTACACCTTC.

The chain employs TRBV27 and TRBJ2-1; unclear D gene. The CDR3 extends over 14 amino acids. The ends were cut back, 0 bases at V and 7 bases at J, with 10 bases in the middle. Germline V gives CDR1 MNHEY, CDR2 SMNVEV (reference sequence). CDR3: CASSLSGPENEQFF. The DNA of the CDR3 is TGTGCCAGCAGTTTATCGGGCCCTGAGAATGAGCAGTTCTTC.

The chain carries TRBV28 and TRBJ2-4; 7 positions match TRBD1. The CDR3 is made up of 14 amino acids. The germline gives CDR1 MDHEN, CDR2 SYDVKM. V trimming: 6 bases; J trimming: 7 bases; junction bases outside the gene matches: 9. CDR3 residues: CASSSTGAGNIQYF. The CDR3 DNA follows: TGTGCCAGCAGCTCTACAGGGGCAGGGAACATTCAGTACTTC.

This chain connects TRBV5-1 to TRBJ2-1, with D possibly being TRBD2 (6 bases). The CDR3 contains 13 residues. Trimming took off 8 bases at V and 6 bases at J, with 15 bases between the two ends. CDR1 SGHRS and CDR2 YFSETQ come from the germline V gene. The CDR3 DNA reads as TGCGCCAGTTACTCAGTGGGAGGCAATGAGCAGTTCTTC. Its protein product is CASYSVGGNEQFF.

This clone was recorded once. The junction departs from the called germline gene at one end, perhaps through a read error. The chain employs TRBV6-2 or TRBV6-3 and TRBJ1-2, with TRBD1 identical over 10 bases. Germline CDR1 reads MNHEY; CDR2 reads SVGEGT. The CDR3 is made up of 15 amino acids. CDR3 sequence reads: CASSYSRGTGDGYTF. The CDR3 DNA reads as TGTGCCAGCAGCTACTCACGGGGGACAGGGGATGGCTACACCTTC.

The chain employs TRBV12-1 and TRBJ2-3; the table's TRBD2 call for D was not verified on the DNA. TRBV12-1 is tagged as a pseudogene. The CDR3 has 14 residues. For the CDR3, the DNA is TGTGCCAGCAGCGTCACCTCTAGGACAGATACGCAGTATTTT. This translates into CASSVTSRTDTQYF.

Only one count was recorded for this clone. This chain uses TRBV9 with TRBJ2-5, with 8 bases aligning to TRBD1. The germline V gene encodes CDR1 SGDLS and CDR2 YYNGEE. The CDR3 is 17 residues long. V shed 8 bases and J 4 bases; nucleotides not matched to a gene: 19. CDR3 residues: CARTPSTSQGARETQYF. The CDR3 coding sequence is TGTGCCAGAACCCCAAGCACGAGCCAGGGGGCACGAGAGACCCAGTACTTC.